The present entry profiles one T cell receptor beta chain with its context. The authors prepared the TCRbeta library with unique molecular identifiers. TCRdb recomputed calls from the PCR reads with MiXCR, one row per CDR3 protein. The sample shows 780,000 or so distinct CDR3 sequences, around 17% of them seen only once. Trimming cost V 0 bases and J 4 bases, with 12 bases left between them. This CDR3 is built from 15 residues. Germline CDR1 reads LNHNV; CDR2 reads YYDKDF (reference sequence). This record belongs to a study of T-cell reconstitution after alpha-beta-depleted transplantation in children.

The sequence came from a male patient younger than 18 who had a stem cell transplant for acute lymphoblastic leukemia, so the T cells may come from the graft donor. The chain is built from TRBV15 and TRBJ1-1; tentative D call: TRBD1 (6 bases). The material was PBMCs, mostly from graft donor cells, obtained 360 days after TCRalphabeta/CD19-depleted stem cell transplant. CDR3 sequence: CATSRDRGPGTEAFF. The CDR3 nucleotides read TGTGCCACCAGCAGAGATCGGGGGCCGGGCACTGAAGCTTTCTTT.